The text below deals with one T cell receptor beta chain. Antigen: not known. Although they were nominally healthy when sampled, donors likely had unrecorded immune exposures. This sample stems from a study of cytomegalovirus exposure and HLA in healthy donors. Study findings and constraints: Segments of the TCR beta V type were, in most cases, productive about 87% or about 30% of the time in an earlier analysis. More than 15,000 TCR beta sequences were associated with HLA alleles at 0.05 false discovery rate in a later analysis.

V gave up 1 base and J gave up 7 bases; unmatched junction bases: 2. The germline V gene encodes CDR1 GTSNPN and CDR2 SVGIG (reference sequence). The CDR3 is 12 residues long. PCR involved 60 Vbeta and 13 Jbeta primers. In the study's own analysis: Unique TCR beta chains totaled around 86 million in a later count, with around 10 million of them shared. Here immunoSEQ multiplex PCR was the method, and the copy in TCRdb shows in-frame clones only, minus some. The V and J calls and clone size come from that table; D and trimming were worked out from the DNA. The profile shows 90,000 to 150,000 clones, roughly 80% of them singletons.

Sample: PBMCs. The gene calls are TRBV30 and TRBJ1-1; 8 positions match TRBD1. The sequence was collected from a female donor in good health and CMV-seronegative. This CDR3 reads CAWSGDRSEAFF. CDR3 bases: TGTGCCTGGAGTGGGGACAGGAGTGAAGCTTTCTTT.